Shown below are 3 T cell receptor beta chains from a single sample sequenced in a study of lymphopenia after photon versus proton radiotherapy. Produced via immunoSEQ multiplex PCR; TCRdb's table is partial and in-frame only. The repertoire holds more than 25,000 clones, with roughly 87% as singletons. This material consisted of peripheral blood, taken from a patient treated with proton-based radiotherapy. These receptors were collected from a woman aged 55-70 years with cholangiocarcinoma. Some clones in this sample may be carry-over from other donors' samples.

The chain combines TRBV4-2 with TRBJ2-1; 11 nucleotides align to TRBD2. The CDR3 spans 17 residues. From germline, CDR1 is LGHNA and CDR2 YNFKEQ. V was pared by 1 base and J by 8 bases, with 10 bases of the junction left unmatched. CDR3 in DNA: TGTGCCAGCAGCCAAGGTAGCGGGGGGGCTAGTATAGATGAGCAGTTCTTC. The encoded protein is CASSQGSGGASIDEQFF.

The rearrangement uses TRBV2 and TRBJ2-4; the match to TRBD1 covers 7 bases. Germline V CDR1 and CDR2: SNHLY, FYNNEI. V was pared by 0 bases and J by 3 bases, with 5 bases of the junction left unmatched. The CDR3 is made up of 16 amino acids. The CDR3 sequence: CASSEALRDSKNIQYF. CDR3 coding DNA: TGTGCCAGCAGTGAAGCGCTTCGGGACAGCAAAAACATTCAGTACTTC.

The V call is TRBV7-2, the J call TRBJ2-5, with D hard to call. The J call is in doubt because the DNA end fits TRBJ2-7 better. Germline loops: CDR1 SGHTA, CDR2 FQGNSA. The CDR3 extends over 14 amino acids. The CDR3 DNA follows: TGTGCCAGCAGCTTGGGCCTCCAGTCCGACGAGCAGTACTTC. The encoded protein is CASSLGLQSDEQYF.